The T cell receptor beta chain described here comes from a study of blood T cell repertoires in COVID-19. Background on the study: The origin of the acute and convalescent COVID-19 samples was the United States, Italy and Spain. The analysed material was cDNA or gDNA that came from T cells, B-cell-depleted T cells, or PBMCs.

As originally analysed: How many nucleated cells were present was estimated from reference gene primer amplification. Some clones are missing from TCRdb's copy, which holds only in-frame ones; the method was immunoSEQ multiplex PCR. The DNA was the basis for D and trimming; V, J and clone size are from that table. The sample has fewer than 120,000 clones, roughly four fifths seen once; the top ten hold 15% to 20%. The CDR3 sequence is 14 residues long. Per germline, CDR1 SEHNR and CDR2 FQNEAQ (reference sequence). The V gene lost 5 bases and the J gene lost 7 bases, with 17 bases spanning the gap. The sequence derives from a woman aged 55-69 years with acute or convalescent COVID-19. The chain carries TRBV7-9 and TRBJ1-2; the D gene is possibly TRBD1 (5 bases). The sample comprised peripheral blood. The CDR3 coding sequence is TGTGCCAGCAGCCATGCACGGGGGAAAACTGGCTACACCTTC. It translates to CASSHARGKTGYTF.